The 5 T cell receptor beta chains presented below share a single source sample, sequenced in a study of blood T cell repertoires in COVID-19. TCRdb keeps only in-frame clones here, not all; method: immunoSEQ multiplex PCR. Of over 200,000 clones in the sample, more than 75% were seen once. Material for sequencing was peripheral blood. These receptors originate from a woman between 40 and 50 years old who had recovered from COVID-19.

This clone has only one observation. The chain has TRBV30 and TRBJ2-7, with 7 bases matching TRBD1. There are 15 residues in the CDR3. CDR1 and CDR2 from the germline V gene are GTSNPN and SVGIG (reference sequence). J lost 0 bases, V lost 1 base, and 6 bases had no gene match. The CDR3 spells CAWSAGTVSSYEQYF. DNA for the CDR3: TGTGCCTGGAGTGCAGGGACAGTTAGCTCCTACGAGCAGTACTTC.

In this sample, this clone turned up once. This rearrangement joins TRBV6-5 to TRBJ2-1, with TRBD1 matching 7 bases. CDR1 MNHEY and CDR2 SVGAGI come from the germline V gene. The V and J ends lost 2 bases and 3 bases, in that order; junction bases with no gene match: 1. The CDR3 length is 14 residues. The chain's CDR3 is CASSYGDSYNEQFF. CDR3 bases: TGTGCCAGCAGTTACGGGGACAGCTACAATGAGCAGTTCTTC.

The chain carries TRBV7-3 and TRBJ2-3; 9 nucleotides match TRBD2. The V gene's germline CDR1 is SGHTA and CDR2 FQGTGA. After removal of 5 bases from V and 4 bases from J, the junction contained 7 bases not matched to a gene. The CDR3 extends over 15 amino acids. The CDR3 nucleotides read TGTGCCAGCAGCCCTAGCGGGATCCGGGCAGATACGCAGTATTTT. This gives the protein CASSPSGIRADTQYF.

The chain recombines TRBV7-9 with TRBJ1-2, with 8 bases that match TRBD1. V trimming: 2 bases; J trimming: 8 bases; junction bases outside the gene matches: 7. Germline V lookup: CDR1 SEHNR, CDR2 FQNEAQ (reference sequence). The CDR3 sequence is 14 residues long. This chain's CDR3 is CASSLIGRGRGYTF. The CDR3 DNA follows: TGTGCCAGCAGCTTAATCGGCAGGGGGCGAGGCTACACCTTC. The variable domain in full, completed from reference TRBV7-9 and TRBJ1-2, reads DTGVSQNPRHKITKRGQNVTFRCDPISEHNRLYWYRQTLGQGPEFLTYFQNEAQLEKSRLLSDRFSAERPKGSFSTLEIQRTEQGDSAMYLCASSLIGRGRGYTFGSGTRLTVV.

This clone has only one observation. The chain links TRBV29-1 to TRBJ2-7, with 11 nucleotides matching TRBD1. Unmatched junction bases numbered 7, after V lost 7 bases and J lost 5 bases. Germline-derived CDR1 and CDR2 are SQVTM and ANQGSEA. The length of the CDR3 is 13 residues. The DNA of the CDR3 is TGCAGCGCCCTAGGACAGGGGGCTCACGAGCAGTACTTC. It is translated as CSALGQGAHEQYF.